This entry lists 21 T cell receptor beta chains sequenced from one sample in a study of T cells in Graves' hyperthyroidism and ophthalmopathy. The source material, RNA transcripts, was used to amplify TCR beta CDR3 regions. The TCR CDR3 was amplified in a first-round RT-PCR using the HTBI primer set. From the multiplex PCR reads, TCRdb called clonotypes with MiXCR, one entry per CDR3 protein. Of some 300,000 distinct CDR3 sequences listed, around a sixth are singletons. The specimen sequenced was blood. These receptors were obtained from a man in his thirties or forties with Graves' hyperthyroidism.

This clonotype appeared many times. V gene TRBV6-1 combines with J gene TRBJ1-1; TRBD1 aligns across 11 bases. The germline CDR1 and CDR2 sequences are MNHNS and SASEGT. The CDR3 extends over 16 amino acids. V dropped 5 bases and J dropped 4; count of bases not matched to a gene: 9. The CDR3 reads CASSTDRGRTSTEAFF. The CDR3 nucleotides read TGTGCCAGCAGTACGGACAGGGGGCGAACAAGCACTGAAGCTTTCTTT.

The chain recombines TRBV11-3 with TRBJ1-1; TRBD1 is a possible D gene (5 bases). V was shortened by 6 bases and J by 8 bases, with 13 bases between the two germline ends. The length of the CDR3 is 12 residues. CDR1 is SGHNT, CDR2 YENEEA, per germline. CDR3 region: CASSEGLTEAFF. The CDR3 DNA follows: TGTGCCAGCAGTGAGGGACTTACCGAAGCTTTCTTT.

Many counts were recorded for this clonotype. The CDR3 is CASSPPWDGSTDTQYF. Written as DNA, the CDR3 is TGTGCCAGCTCACCACCTTGGGACGGTAGCACAGATACGCAGTATTTT. This chain uses TRBV18 with TRBJ2-3; D could derive from TRBD1 or TRBD2 (5 bases each). The CDR3 loop spans 16 amino acids. Germline CDR1 and CDR2: KGHSH and LQKENI. With 0 bases removed from V and 0 bases from J, the gap between germline ends came to 10 bases.

Only a few counts were recorded for this clonotype. The rearrangement joins TRBV9 to TRBJ2-7; D may be TRBD1 or TRBD2 (6 bases each). Germline values: CDR1 SGDLS, CDR2 YYNGEE. The CDR3 extends over 15 amino acids. V was cut by 4 bases and J by 4 bases, with 18 bases left in between. This CDR3 reads CASSPGGGGGYEQYF. CDR3 in DNA: TGTGCCAGCAGCCCAGGTGGAGGGGGAGGATACGAGCAGTACTTC.

The CDR3 sequence: CASSPGLAGVYQETQYF. For the CDR3, the DNA is TGCGCCAGCAGTCCGGGACTAGCGGGTGTGTACCAAGAGACCCAGTACTTC. The chain has TRBV10-2 and TRBJ2-5; TRBD2 matches at 12 bases. V lost 5 bases, J lost 0 bases, and 7 bases stayed unmatched. The CDR3 runs 17 residues. The germline V gene encodes CDR1 WSHSY and CDR2 SAAADI.

This clonotype was seen a single time. The chain combines TRBV27 with TRBJ1-5; TRBD1 is a possible D gene (6 bases). Trimming removed 7 bases from V and 6 bases from J, with 16 bases in between. Germline V gene lookup returns CDR1 MNHEY and CDR2 SMNVEV (reference sequence). CDR3 length: 14 amino acids. CDR3 sequence (DNA): TGTGCCAGCAACGGCTACAGGGAATTTCAGCCCCAGCATTTT. Amino acid sequence: CASNGYREFQPQHF.

The rearrangement joins TRBV2 to TRBJ2-1; 11 bases fit TRBD2. This CDR3 region has 15 residues. The V and J ends lost 6 bases and 12 bases, in that order; junction bases with no gene match: 13. Germline CDR1 SNHLY, CDR2 FYNNEI. CDR3 sequence (DNA): TGTGCCAGCAGGGTGATAGCGGGAGGGGTTACGGCGCAGTTCTTC. Translation: CASRVIAGGVTAQFF. Complete variable domain (other parts from reference TRBV2 and TRBJ2-1): EPEVTQTPSHQVTQMGQEVILRCVPISNHLYFYWYRQILGQKVEFLVSFYNNEISEKSEIFDDQFSVERPDGSNFTLKIRSTKLEDSAMYFCASRVIAGGVTAQFFGPGTRLTVL.

V usage is TRBV30 and J usage is TRBJ2-7; 7 bases line up with TRBD2. Germline loops: CDR1 GTSNPN, CDR2 SVGIG (reference sequence). The V and J ends lost 7 bases and 0 bases, in that order; junction bases with no gene match: 9. The CDR3 consists of 14 residues. Here the CDR3 reads CAYSIAGPSYEQYF. The CDR3, as DNA: TGTGCCTACTCAATAGCGGGTCCCTCCTACGAGCAGTACTTC.

This clonotype was seen at least ten times. The chain links TRBV12-3 or TRBV12-4 to TRBJ2-1; D ambiguous. V dropped 6 bases and J dropped 9 bases, with 15 bases sitting between them. This CDR3 is 13 amino acids long. The CDR3 loop is CASSLYRSSEQFF. CDR3 in DNA: TGTGCCAGCAGCCTTTATCGGAGCAGTGAGCAGTTCTTC.

In its sample, this clonotype was seen many times. This rearrangement joins TRBV28 to TRBJ2-7; 9 bases map to TRBD1. The V and J ends lost 11 bases and 1 base, in that order; junction bases with no gene match: 12. Germline V gene lookup returns CDR1 MDHEN and CDR2 SYDVKM. The CDR3 contains 15 residues. CDR3 sequence: CASEAGTGPSYEQYF. CDR3 nucleotide sequence: TGTGCCTCCGAAGCCGGGACAGGGCCTTCCTACGAGCAGTACTTC.

This sequence joins TRBV11-2 and TRBJ1-3, with unresolved D. From germline, CDR1 is SGHAT and CDR2 FQNNGV. The V and J ends lost 5 bases and 6 bases respectively, with 14 bases between them. CDR3 length: 14 residues. CDR3 bases: TGTGCCAGCAGCCGGCGCGGGGTATCAAACACCATATATTTT. It yields the protein CASSRRGVSNTIYF.

The genes are TRBV5-1 and TRBJ1-5; D gene uncertain. Trimming took 1 base from V and 9 from J, leaving 11 bases between them. The CDR3 is made up of 13 amino acids. Germline CDR1 reads SGHRS; CDR2 reads YFSETQ. In DNA, the CDR3 is TGCGCCAGCAGCTTGACCGGAACGGGGCCCCAGCATTTT. Encoded protein: CASSLTGTGPQHF.

This clonotype was observed a handful of times. The V call is TRBV6-1, the J call TRBJ1-3, with D unclear. Germline lookup yields CDR1 MNHNS and CDR2 SASEGT. V lost 7 bases to trimming and J lost 0 bases, with 16 bases between them. The CDR3 spans 16 residues. Here the CDR3 DNA reads TGTGCCAGCATTCCAAGGAACTCTTACTCTGGAAACACCATATATTTT. It is translated as CASIPRNSYSGNTIYF.

This clonotype was picked up many times. The chain employs TRBV18 and TRBJ2-7; 9 bases are a match to TRBD1. The junction had 2 bases not matched to a gene; V was cut back by 0 bases and J by 2 bases. Germline assignment: CDR1 KGHSH and CDR2 LQKENI. There are 15 residues in the CDR3. For the CDR3, the DNA is TGTGCCAGCTCACCACCGGGGACAGGGCCCTACGAGCAGTACTTC. Amino acids: CASSPPGTGPYEQYF.

This clonotype appeared many times. The rearrangement uses TRBV7-8 and TRBJ2-5; D is uncertain. The V end was cut by 5 bases, the J end by 5 bases, with 12 bases between. Germline CDR1 is SGHVS and CDR2 is FQNEAQ. The CDR3 length is 13 residues. The chain's CDR3 is CASSPPVEETQYF. CDR3 DNA sequence: TGTGCCAGCAGCCCCCCGGTTGAGGAGACCCAGTACTTC.

This clonotype has ten or more counts. The rearrangement joins TRBV13 to TRBJ2-7, with unresolved D. V lost 5 bases, J lost 3 bases, and 14 bases lay in between. This CDR3 has 14 residues. CDR1 PRHDT and CDR2 FYEKMQ come from the germline V gene (reference sequence). In DNA form, the CDR3 reads TGTGCCAGCAGCCGAGGCCTTAGCAGCTACGAGCAGTACTTC. Amino acids: CASSRGLSSYEQYF.

There are many counts of this clonotype. This chain connects TRBV20-1 to TRBJ1-1, with no clear D. This CDR3 spans 14 amino acids. The V gene's germline CDR1 is DFQATT and CDR2 SNEGSKA (reference sequence). The V end was cut by 3 bases, the J end by 1 base, with 12 bases between. The CDR3: CSARGLARNTEAFF. As DNA, the CDR3 is TGCAGTGCTAGGGGGTTAGCTAGGAACACTGAAGCTTTCTTT.

This chain uses TRBV30 with TRBJ1-3; D remains unclear. Germline V gene sequence: CDR1 GTSNPN, CDR2 SVGIG (reference sequence). This CDR3 comprises 13 residues. The V and J ends lost 3 bases and 1 base respectively, with 7 bases between them. The CDR3 region has the DNA TGTGCCTGGAGCCCCCTTTCTGGAAACACCATATATTTT. The encoded protein is CAWSPLSGNTIYF.

This clonotype was detected ten times or more. The chain has TRBV28 and TRBJ2-1, with TRBD2 matching 8 bases. Unmatched junction bases numbered 2, after V lost 5 bases and J lost 8 bases. This CDR3 contains 12 residues. CDR1 and CDR2 from the germline V gene are MDHEN and SYDVKM. The CDR3 reads CASSIGGDEQFF. Here the CDR3 DNA reads TGTGCCAGCAGTATCGGGGGGGATGAGCAGTTCTTC.

This clonotype has at least ten counts. CDR3 sequence (DNA): TGTGCCAGCAGCCAGGGAGGGGGCAATCAGCCCCAGCATTTT. It translates to CASSQGGGNQPQHF. The V call is TRBV7-2, the J call TRBJ1-5, with D maybe TRBD1 (5 bases). V lost 5 bases, J lost 2 bases, and 10 bases lay in between. The CDR3 covers 14 residues. Germline V CDR1 and CDR2: SGHTA, FQGNSA.

This clonotype was found many times. The gene calls are TRBV20-1 and TRBJ1-4; tentative D call: TRBD1 (5 bases). CDR1 DFQATT and CDR2 SNEGSKA come from the germline V gene (reference sequence). The CDR3 covers 14 residues. With 1 base removed from V and 7 bases from J, the gap between germline ends came to 13 bases. The CDR3 is CSARGGAEGEKLFF. The CDR3 DNA is TGCAGTGCTAGAGGAGGGGCGGAGGGTGAAAAACTGTTTTTT.